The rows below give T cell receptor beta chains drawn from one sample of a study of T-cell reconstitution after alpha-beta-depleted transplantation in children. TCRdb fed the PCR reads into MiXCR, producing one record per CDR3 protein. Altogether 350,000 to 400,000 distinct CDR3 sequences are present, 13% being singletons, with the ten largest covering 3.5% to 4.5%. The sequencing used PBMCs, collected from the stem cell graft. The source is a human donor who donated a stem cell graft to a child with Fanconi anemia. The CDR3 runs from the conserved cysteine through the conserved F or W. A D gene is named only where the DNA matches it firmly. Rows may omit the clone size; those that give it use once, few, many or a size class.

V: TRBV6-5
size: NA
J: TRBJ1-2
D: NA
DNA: TGTGCCAGCAGTTACTCTGACAGAAACTATGGCTACACCTTC
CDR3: CASSYSDRNYGYTF

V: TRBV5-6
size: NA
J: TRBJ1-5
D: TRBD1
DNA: TGTGCCAGCAGCTCCCACGGGACAGGGGTTCAGCCCCAGCATTTT
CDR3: CASSSHGTGVQPQHF

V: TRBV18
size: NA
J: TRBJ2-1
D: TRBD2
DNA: TGTGCCAGCTCACCAAGCAGCGGGGGGGCCATTGAGCAGTTCTTC
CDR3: CASSPSSGGAIEQFF

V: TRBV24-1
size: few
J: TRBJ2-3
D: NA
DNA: TGTGCCACCAGTACACCTTCTGGACAGAGCACAGATACGCAGTATTTT
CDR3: CATSTPSGQSTDTQYF

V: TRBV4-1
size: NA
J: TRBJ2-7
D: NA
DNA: TGCGCCAGCAGCCGAGTGGAAGGCTCTACCTACGAGCAGTACTTC
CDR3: CASSRVEGSTYEQYF

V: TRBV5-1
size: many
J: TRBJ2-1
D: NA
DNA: TGCGCCAGCAGCTTGGGGTTCGCACAGGAACAGTTCTTC
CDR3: CASSLGFAQEQFF

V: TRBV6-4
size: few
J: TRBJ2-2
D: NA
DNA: TGTGCCAGCAGTGAAGAGCAAGGGGGCACCGGGGAGCTGTTTTTT
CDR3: CASSEEQGGTGELFF

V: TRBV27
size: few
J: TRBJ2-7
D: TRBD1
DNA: TGTGCCAGCAGAGGACAGGTGAAGTGGCAACAGTACTTC
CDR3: CASRGQVKWQQYF

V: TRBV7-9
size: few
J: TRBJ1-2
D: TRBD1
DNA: TGTGCCAGCAGCTTCGGGACAGGGGGTTCTCACTATGGCTACACCTTC
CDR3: CASSFGTGGSHYGYTF

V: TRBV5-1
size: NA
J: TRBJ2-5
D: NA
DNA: TGCGCCAGCAGCTCGCCGGGCCCCAGGCCCGAGACCCAGTACTTC
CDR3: CASSSPGPRPETQYF

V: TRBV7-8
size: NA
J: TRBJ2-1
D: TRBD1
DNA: TGTGCCAGCAGCTTAGGCGGGACAGGGTACAATGAGCAGTTCTTC
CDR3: CASSLGGTGYNEQFF

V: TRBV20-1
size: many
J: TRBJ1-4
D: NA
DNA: TGCAGTGCTAAGGCCGGGGGAGATGAAAAACTGTTTTTT
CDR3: CSAKAGGDEKLFF

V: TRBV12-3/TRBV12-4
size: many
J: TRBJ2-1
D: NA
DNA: TGTGCCAGCACCGCTTTTGACGGAGACAATGAGCAGTTCTTC
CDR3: CASTAFDGDNEQFF

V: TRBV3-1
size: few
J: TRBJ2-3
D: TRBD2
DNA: TGTGCCAGCAGCCAAGAGTTTTTAGCGGGGGGCCACACAGATACGCAGTATTTT
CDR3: CASSQEFLAGGHTDTQYF

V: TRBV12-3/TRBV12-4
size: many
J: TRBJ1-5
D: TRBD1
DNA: TGTGCCAGCAGTTCCCACGGACAGGAGAATCAGCCCCAGCATTTT
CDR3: CASSSHGQENQPQHF

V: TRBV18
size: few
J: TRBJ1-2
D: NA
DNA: TGTGCCAGCTCACCAACCGGCCCAGGGGATGGCTACACCTTC
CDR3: CASSPTGPGDGYTF

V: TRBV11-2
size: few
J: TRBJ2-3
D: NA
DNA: TGTGCCAGCAGCTTAGGTTTGACGACGGGCACAGATACGCAGTATTTT
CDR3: CASSLGLTTGTDTQYF

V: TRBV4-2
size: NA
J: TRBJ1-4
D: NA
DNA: TGTGCCAGCAGCCAAGAGAGCCCAGGGTCTGGAACTAATGAAAAACTGTTTTTT
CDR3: CASSQESPGSGTNEKLFF

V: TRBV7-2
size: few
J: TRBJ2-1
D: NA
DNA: TGTGCCAGCAGACCTACGGGACTGGGTTTTTCCAACGAGCAGTTCTTC
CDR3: CASRPTGLGFSNEQFF

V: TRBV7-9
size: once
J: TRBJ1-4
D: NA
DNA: TGTGCCAGCAGCTTGGGAGGAATTAATGAAAAACTGTTTTTT
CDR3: CASSLGGINEKLFF

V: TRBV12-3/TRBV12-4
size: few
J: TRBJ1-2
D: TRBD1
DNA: TGTGCCAGCAGTCGGGACAGGCCAGGGGATGGCTACACCTTC
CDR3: CASSRDRPGDGYTF

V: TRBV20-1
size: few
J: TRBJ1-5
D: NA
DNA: TGCAGTGCTCCCGAAAAGGTGGATCAGCCCCAGCATTTT
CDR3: CSAPEKVDQPQHF

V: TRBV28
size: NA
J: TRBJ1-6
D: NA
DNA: TGTGCCAGCAGTTTAATGTCACCCCTCCACTTT
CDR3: CASSLMSPLHF

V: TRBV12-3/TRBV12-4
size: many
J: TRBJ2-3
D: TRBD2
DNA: TGTGCCAGCAATGCGGGGGGTGGCGATACGCAGTATTTT
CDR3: CASNAGGGDTQYF

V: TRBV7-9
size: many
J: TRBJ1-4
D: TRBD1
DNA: TGTGCCAGCAGCTTAACGGACAGGGGCGTTAATGAAAAACTGTTTTTT
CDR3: CASSLTDRGVNEKLFF

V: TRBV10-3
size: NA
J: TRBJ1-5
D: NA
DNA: TGTGCCATCAGGAAGGACAACAATCAGCCCCAGCATTTT
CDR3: CAIRKDNNQPQHF

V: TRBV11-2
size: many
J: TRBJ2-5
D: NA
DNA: TGTGCCAGCAGCTTGGCCCCTCACGGGCAAGAGACCCAGTACTTC
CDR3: CASSLAPHGQETQYF

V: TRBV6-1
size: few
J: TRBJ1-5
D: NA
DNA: TGTGCCAGCAGTGTCACGACAGTTAGCAATCAGCCCCAGCATTTT
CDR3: CASSVTTVSNQPQHF

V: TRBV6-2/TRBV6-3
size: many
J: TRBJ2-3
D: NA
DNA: TGTGCCAGCAGTTCCGGGATACTCACAGATACGCAGTATTTT
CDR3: CASSSGILTDTQYF

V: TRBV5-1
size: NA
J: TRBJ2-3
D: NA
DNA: TGCGCCAGCAGCTTGGGGCAGATATACACAGATACGCAGTATTTT
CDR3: CASSLGQIYTDTQYF

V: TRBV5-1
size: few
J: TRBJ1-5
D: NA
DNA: TGCGCCAGCAGCTTGGGGCTGAGACAGTACAATCAGCCCCAGCATTTT
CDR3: CASSLGLRQYNQPQHF

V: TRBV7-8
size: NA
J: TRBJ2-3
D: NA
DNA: TGTGCCAGCAGCCCTGAGTTCGGAGAAGGCACAGATACGCAGTATTTT
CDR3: CASSPEFGEGTDTQYF

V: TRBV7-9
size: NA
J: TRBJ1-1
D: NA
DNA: TGTGCCAGCAGCTCCTATGCCACTGAAGCTTTCTTT
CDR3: CASSSYATEAFF

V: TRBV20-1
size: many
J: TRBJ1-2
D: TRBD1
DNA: TGCAGTGCACCCTGGACAGGCTATGGCTACACCTTC
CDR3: CSAPWTGYGYTF

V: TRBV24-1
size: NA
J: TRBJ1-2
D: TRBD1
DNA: TGTGCCACCAGTGAAATTGACAGGGGAAACGGCTATGGCTACACCTTC
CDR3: CATSEIDRGNGYGYTF

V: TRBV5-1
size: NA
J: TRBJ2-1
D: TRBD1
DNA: TGCGCCAGCAGCTTGGTGACAGGGGTTGGTGAGCAGTTCTTC
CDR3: CASSLVTGVGEQFF

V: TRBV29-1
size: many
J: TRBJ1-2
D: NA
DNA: TGCAGCGTCCCGGAAGGGCCGGGCACGGCGGGCTACACCTTC
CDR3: CSVPEGPGTAGYTF

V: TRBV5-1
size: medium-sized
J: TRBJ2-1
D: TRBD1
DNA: TGCGCCAGCAGCTTGATGCGGACAGGGGCAGAGGATGAGCAGTTCTTC
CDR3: CASSLMRTGAEDEQFF

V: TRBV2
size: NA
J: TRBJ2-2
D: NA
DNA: TGTGCCAGCAGTGAAGAGAGGACAGTATTAACCGGGGAGCTGTTTTTT
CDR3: CASSEERTVLTGELFF

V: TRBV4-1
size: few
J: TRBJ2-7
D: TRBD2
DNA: TGCGCCAGCAGCCAATGGCTGTCTAGCGGGGACGTTATCACCTACGAGCAGTACTTC
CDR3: CASSQWLSSGDVITYEQYF

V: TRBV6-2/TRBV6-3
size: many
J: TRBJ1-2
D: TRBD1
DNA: TGTGCCAGCAGTTCGCCTGGACAGGGGGCGCAAGGCTACACCTTC
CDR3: CASSSPGQGAQGYTF

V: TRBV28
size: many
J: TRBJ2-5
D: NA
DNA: TGTGCCAGCAGTTTAAATGACAGAAAAGAGACCCAGTACTTC
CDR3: CASSLNDRKETQYF

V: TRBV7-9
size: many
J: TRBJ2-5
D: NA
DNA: TGTGCCAGCAGCCGAGCCCTGACAGCCCAAGAGACCCAGTACTTC
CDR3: CASSRALTAQETQYF

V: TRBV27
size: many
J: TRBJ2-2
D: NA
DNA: TGTGCCAGCAGTGGGGAAGGGGGGAGCACCGGGGAGCTGTTTTTT
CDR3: CASSGEGGSTGELFF

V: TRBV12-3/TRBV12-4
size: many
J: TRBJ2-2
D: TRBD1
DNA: TGTGCCAGCTCAACAGGGGGATGGACCGGGGAGCTGTTTTTT
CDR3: CASSTGGWTGELFF

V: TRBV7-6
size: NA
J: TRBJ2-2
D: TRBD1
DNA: TGTGCCAGCAGCTTGGCCGGGACAGCGAACACCGGGGAGCTGTTTTTT
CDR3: CASSLAGTANTGELFF

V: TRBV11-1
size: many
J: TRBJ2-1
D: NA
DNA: TGTGCCAGCAGCCCCCGGGACGGCACCTACAATGAGCAGTTCTTC
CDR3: CASSPRDGTYNEQFF

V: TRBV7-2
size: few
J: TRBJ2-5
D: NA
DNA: TGTGCCAGCACCCCAGTCAGTGGGGGGGAGACCCAGTACTTC
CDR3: CASTPVSGGETQYF

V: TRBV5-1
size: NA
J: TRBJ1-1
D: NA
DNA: TGCGCCAGCAGCTTGCAGGGGAGCTGGATGAACACTGAAGCTTTCTTT
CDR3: CASSLQGSWMNTEAFF

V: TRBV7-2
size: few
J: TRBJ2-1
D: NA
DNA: TGTGCCAGTGGGGGCAGGGGGGGCAATGAGCAGTTCTTC
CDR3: CASGGRGGNEQFF

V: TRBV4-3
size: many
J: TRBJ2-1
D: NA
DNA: TGCGCCAGCAGCCAAGATCATGATGAGCAGTTCTTC
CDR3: CASSQDHDEQFF

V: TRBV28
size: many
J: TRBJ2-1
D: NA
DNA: TGTGCCAGCAGGGGATGGGGGGACGATGAGCAGTTCTTC
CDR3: CASRGWGDDEQFF

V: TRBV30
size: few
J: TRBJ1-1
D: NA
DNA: TGTGCCTGGCTGACTGATTTTGAAGCTTTCTTT
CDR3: CAWLTDFEAFF

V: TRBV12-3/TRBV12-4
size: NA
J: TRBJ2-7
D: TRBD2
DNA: TGTGCCAGCAGCCTCGCTAGCGGGGGGCTTTACGAGCAGTACTTC
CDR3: CASSLASGGLYEQYF

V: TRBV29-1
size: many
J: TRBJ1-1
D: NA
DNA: TGCAGCGTAAATCAAGGGGTTATCGGGGACACTGAAGCTTTCTTT
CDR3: CSVNQGVIGDTEAFF

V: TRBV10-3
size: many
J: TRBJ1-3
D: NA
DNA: TGTGCATCAGGGGCAGCTGGAAACACCATATATTTT
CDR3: CASGAAGNTIYF

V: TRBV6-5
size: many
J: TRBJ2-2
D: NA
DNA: TGTGCCAGCAGTTATGCTGGGCAAGGGGAGCTGTTTTTT
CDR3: CASSYAGQGELFF

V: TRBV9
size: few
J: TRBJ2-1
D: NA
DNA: TGTGCCAGCAGCGTAGAGGGGCTGATCTACAATGAGCAGTTCTTC
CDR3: CASSVEGLIYNEQFF

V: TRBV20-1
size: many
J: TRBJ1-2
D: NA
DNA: TGCAGTGCTGACCACACCGAACACTATGGCTACACCTTC
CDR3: CSADHTEHYGYTF